Listed here are 19 T cell receptor beta chains from one sample, sequenced in a study of regulatory T cells in long-lasting Graves disease. Time point denoted: persistent/refractory GD, antithyroid drugs over 5 years with positive TRAb. The TCR library was prepared using RNA isolated from PBMCs. Investigators prepared the TCR beta libraries by applying iRepertoire HTBI primers and Arm-PCR of CDR3 regions. TCRdb fed the multiplex PCR reads into MiXCR, producing one record per CDR3 protein. The table has fewer than 550,000 distinct CDR3 sequences, roughly 21% seen once. Sample: peripheral blood mononuclear cells (PBMCs), taken when the disease was refractory, from a patient treated with antithyroid drugs. The receptors shown here come from a female donor with Graves disease.

The chain employs TRBV6-1 and TRBJ1-5; no definite D call. The CDR3 totals 14 residues. Per the germline V gene, CDR1 is MNHNS and CDR2 is SASEGT. The V and J ends lost 3 bases and 5 bases respectively, with 11 bases between them. The CDR3 DNA follows: TGTGCCAGCAGTGACTCCGAGCATTATCAGCCCCAGCATTTT. It translates to CASSDSEHYQPQHF.

Comments on this clonotype: One end of the junction does not line up with germline, which may come from a read error. V and J are TRBV5-1 and TRBJ1-1, with D possibly TRBD1 on 6 matching bases. Germline CDR1 SGHRS, CDR2 YFSETQ. The CDR3 has 15 amino acids. As DNA, the CDR3 is TGCGCCAGCCGCTTGGATGGGGGGCGGAACACTGAAGCTTTCTTT. Its translation: CASRLDGGRNTEAFF.

This clonotype has ten or more counts. The rearrangement links TRBV2 to TRBJ2-5; D is perhaps TRBD2 (5 bases). V dropped 7 bases and J dropped 7 bases, with 16 bases sitting between them. Germline values: CDR1 SNHLY, CDR2 FYNNEI. There are 13 residues in the CDR3. The CDR3 region is CASIGLNEGTQYF. CDR3 bases: TGTGCCAGCATCGGGCTAAATGAGGGGACCCAGTACTTC.

The CDR3, as DNA: TGTGCCAGCAGCCGTTACCCGGGGGGGGGGACCGGGGAGCTGTTTTTT. Amino acids: CASSRYPGGGTGELFF. The chain is built from TRBV6-1 and TRBJ2-2; 8 positions agree with TRBD2. CDR1 and CDR2 (germline): MNHNS, SASEGT. The V and J ends lost 6 bases and 5 bases, in that order; junction bases with no gene match: 11. The length of the CDR3 is 16 residues.

This clonotype was picked up many times. Because the CDR3's place on the DNA is in doubt, the DNA is left out and the CDR3 is given as listed by TCRdb. V gene TRBV20-1 combines with J gene TRBJ2-7. The CDR3 spans 13 amino acids, including both terminal residues. CDR1 is DFQATT and CDR2 is SNEGSKA in the germline V gene (reference sequence). Here the CDR3 reads CSTSDRGAYEQYF.

The genes are TRBV24-1 and TRBJ2-1; D remains unclear. Between the trimmed V and J ends, which lost 3 bases and 7 bases, there was a span of 9 bases. This CDR3 has 13 residues. Germline values: CDR1 KGHDR, CDR2 SFDVKD. The CDR3 DNA sequence: TGTGCCACCAGTGATGGGCCGTTTAATGAGCAGTTCTTC. It translates to CATSDGPFNEQFF.

This clonotype was seen a handful of times. The J gene is TRBJ2-7, the V gene TRBV6-2 or TRBV6-3, with D perhaps TRBD1 or TRBD2 (7 bases each). Germline CDR1 is MNHEY and CDR2 is SVGEGT. V lost 7 bases and J lost 4, with 17 bases in between. The CDR3 is 14 amino acids. DNA of the CDR3: TGTGCCAGCATGGAAGCGGGACAGTCTTACGAGCAGTACTTC. This sequence encodes CASMEAGQSYEQYF.

This clonotype was found a few times. The rearrangement uses TRBV28 and TRBJ2-1; D ambiguous. V was trimmed by 9 bases and J by 0 bases, leaving 15 bases between them. This CDR3 is 15 amino acids long. Germline loops: CDR1 MDHEN, CDR2 SYDVKM. The CDR3 sequence: CASQIRKSSYNEQFF. As DNA, the CDR3 is TGTGCCAGTCAAATACGGAAAAGCTCCTACAATGAGCAGTTCTTC.

V and J are TRBV29-1 and TRBJ1-6; D possibly corresponds to TRBD1 (6 bases). Germline-derived CDR1 and CDR2 are SQVTM and ANQGSEA. The CDR3 spans 14 residues. Between the trimmed V and J ends, which lost 4 bases and 5 bases, there was a span of 12 bases. Here the CDR3 DNA reads TGCAGCGTTGGGGCAGGGGTGGATAATTCACCCCTCCACTTT. Translating it yields CSVGAGVDNSPLHF.

This clonotype was seen at least ten times. The V and J genes are TRBV2 and TRBJ1-3; TRBD1 matches 7 bases. This CDR3 has 15 amino acids. The germline gives CDR1 SNHLY, CDR2 FYNNEI. V dropped 7 bases and J dropped 4; count of bases not matched to a gene: 10. This CDR3 reads CASKDREISGNTIYF. The CDR3 DNA is TGTGCCAGCAAAGACAGGGAAATCTCCGGAAACACCATATATTTT.

The chain links TRBV28 to TRBJ2-7, with 11 bases that match TRBD2. The CDR3 spans 18 residues. J gave up 0 bases and V 6 bases, and 13 bases lay outside the gene matches. The germline V gene has CDR1 MDHEN and CDR2 SYDVKM. The CDR3 is CASSLIPGLAGNSYEQYF. Written as DNA, the CDR3 is TGTGCCAGCAGCTTAATCCCCGGACTAGCGGGTAACTCCTACGAGCAGTACTTC.

There are many counts of this clonotype. The rearrangement uses TRBV19 and TRBJ1-1, with 7 bases that match TRBD1. This CDR3 comprises 16 residues. V was pared by 6 bases and J by 0 bases, with 10 bases of the junction left unmatched. CDR1 LNHDA and CDR2 SQIVND come from the germline V gene (reference sequence). CDR3 sequence (DNA): TGTGCCAGTAGCTTTCGGGGACAGACCATGAACACTGAAGCTTTCTTT. Amino acid sequence: CASSFRGQTMNTEAFF.

This clonotype was counted many times. The CDR3 DNA reads TGTGCCATCAGTGAGTCGGAGTTCGGGGAGACCCAGTACTTC. Translating it yields CAISESEFGETQYF. The chain is built from TRBV10-3 and TRBJ2-5; no clear D. This CDR3 spans 14 amino acids. V gave up 0 bases and J gave up 5 bases, with 10 bases separating them. CDR1 is ENHRY and CDR2 is SYGVKD in the germline V gene.

V gene TRBV15 combines with J gene TRBJ2-7; TRBD1 aligns across 9 bases. CDR3 length: 15 residues. V trimming: 0 bases; J trimming: 3 bases; junction bases outside the gene matches: 3. Germline CDR1 is LNHNV and CDR2 is YYDKDF (reference sequence). The CDR3 loop reads CATSRDSDRGYEQYF. CDR3 DNA: TGTGCCACCAGCAGAGATTCGGACAGGGGCTACGAGCAGTACTTC.

This clonotype has at least ten counts. The V call is TRBV28, the J call TRBJ2-7, with TRBD2 identical over 10 bases. The CDR3 is made up of 18 amino acids. The germline gives CDR1 MDHEN, CDR2 SYDVKM. Trimming took 5 bases from V and 1 from J; bases not matched to a gene: 14. The CDR3 sequence is CASSPYHLIAGGSYEQYF. The CDR3 nucleotides read TGTGCCAGCAGTCCCTATCACCTAATAGCGGGGGGTTCCTACGAGCAGTACTTC. Filled out from reference TRBV28 and TRBJ2-7, the complete variable domain reads DVKVTQSSRYLVKRTGEKVFLECVQDMDHENMFWYRQDPGLGLRLIYFSYDVKMKEKGDIPEGYSVSREKKERFSLILESASTNQTSMYLCASSPYHLIAGGSYEQYFGPGTRLTVT.

The sample holds many counts of this clonotype. The rearrangement joins TRBV27 to TRBJ2-7; D remains unclear. The CDR3 totals 14 residues. Germline loops: CDR1 MNHEY, CDR2 SMNVEV (reference sequence). V was cut by 2 bases and J by 5 bases, with 13 bases left in between. DNA for the CDR3: TGTGCCAGCAGTTTAAGGTGGCAGGTCCACGAGCAGTACTTC. Protein: CASSLRWQVHEQYF.

In its sample, this clonotype was seen many times. The chain is built from TRBV11-2 and TRBJ2-7; the D gene is possibly TRBD2 (5 bases). CDR1 and CDR2 from the germline V gene are SGHAT and FQNNGV. The CDR3 loop spans 16 amino acids. Trimming removed 2 bases from V and 2 bases from J, with 16 bases in between. For the CDR3, the DNA is TGTGCCAGCAGCTTAACCGCCGGGGAAACCGCCTACGAGCAGTACTTC. Residues: CASSLTAGETAYEQYF. The full variable domain, rest sourced from reference TRBV11-2 and TRBJ2-7, is EAGVAQSPRYKIIEKRQSVAFWCNPISGHATLYWYQQILGQGPKLLIQFQNNGVVDDSQLPKDRFSAERLKGVDSTLKIQPAKLEDSAVYLCASSLTAGETAYEQYFGPGTRLTVT.

This clonotype was counted many times. The V and J genes are TRBV12-5 and TRBJ1-5; weak D call: TRBD1 (6 bases). V was trimmed by 3 bases and J by 1 base, leaving 10 bases between them. This CDR3 is 15 amino acids long. In germline, CDR1 is LGHNT, CDR2 FRNRAP. CDR3 in DNA: TGTGCTAGTGGTTTACAGGGTGTCAGCAATCAGCCCCAGCATTTT. Translated: CASGLQGVSNQPQHF.

This rearrangement joins TRBV10-3 to TRBJ2-3; perhaps TRBD1 as D (5 bases). Per germline, CDR1 ENHRY and CDR2 SYGVKD. This CDR3 comprises 11 residues. V shed 5 bases and J shed 6 bases, with 6 bases lying between them. This chain's CDR3 is CAISPGDTQYF. The CDR3 DNA reads TGTGCCATCAGTCCAGGGGATACGCAGTATTTT.